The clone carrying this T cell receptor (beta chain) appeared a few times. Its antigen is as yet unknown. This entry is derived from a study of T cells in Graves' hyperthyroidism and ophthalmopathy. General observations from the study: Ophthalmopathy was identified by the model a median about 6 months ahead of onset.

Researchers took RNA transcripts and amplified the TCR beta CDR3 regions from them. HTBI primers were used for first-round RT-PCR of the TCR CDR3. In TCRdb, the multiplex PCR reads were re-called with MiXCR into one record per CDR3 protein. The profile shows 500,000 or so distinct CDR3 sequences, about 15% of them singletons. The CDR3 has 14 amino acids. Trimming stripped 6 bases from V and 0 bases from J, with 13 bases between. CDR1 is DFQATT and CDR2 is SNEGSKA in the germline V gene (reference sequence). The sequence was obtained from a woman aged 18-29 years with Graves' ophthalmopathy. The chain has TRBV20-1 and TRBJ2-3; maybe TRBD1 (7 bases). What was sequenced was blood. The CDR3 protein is CSARQGLSTDTQYF. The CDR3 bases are TGCAGTGCACGACAGGGACTGAGCACAGATACGCAGTATTTT.